The 17 T cell receptor beta chains presented below share a single source sample, sequenced in a study of blood T cell repertoires in COVID-19. The data were produced by immunoSEQ multiplex PCR, yet TCRdb's version contains in-frame clones alone and is incomplete. The sample lists 70,000 or so clones, roughly 86% occurring once. The sequencing input was peripheral blood. The receptors shown here come from a woman between 50 and 59 years old with acute or convalescent COVID-19.

The chain uses TRBV6-5 and TRBJ1-3; D gene ambiguous. V was pared by 10 bases and J by 7 bases, with 8 bases between. This CDR3 has 10 residues. Germline V CDR1 and CDR2: MNHEY, SVGAGI. CDR3 protein: CATPLNTIYF. For the CDR3, the DNA is TGTGCCACCCCTTTGAACACCATATATTTT.

This clone was detected a few times. The V call is TRBV11-2, the J call TRBJ1-1, with TRBD1 matching over 7 bases. Germline CDR1 and CDR2: SGHAT and FQNNGV. There are 15 residues in the CDR3. V was clipped by 0 bases and J by 4 bases; unmatched bases: 5. The CDR3 nucleotides read TGTGCCAGCAGCTTAGACCCCGGGGACAGCACTGAAGCTTTCTTT. Amino acids: CASSLDPGDSTEAFF.

This chain connects TRBV29-1 to TRBJ2-1; 9 nucleotides match TRBD2. The V and J ends lost 3 bases and 2 bases, in that order; junction bases with no gene match: 2. Per the germline V gene, CDR1 is SQVTM and CDR2 is ANQGSEA. The CDR3 loop spans 14 amino acids. CDR3 region: CSVDPSGAYNEQFF. The CDR3 DNA reads as TGCAGCGTTGACCCTAGCGGGGCCTACAATGAGCAGTTCTTC.

The chain employs TRBV7-8 and TRBJ2-7; TRBD1 might be the D (7 bases). The CDR3 contains 13 residues. Trimming left V 5 bases short and J 7 bases short, with 15 bases between. Germline CDR1 is SGHVS and CDR2 is FQNEAQ. Here the CDR3 DNA reads TGTGCCAGCAGCCCTGGGCAGGGGGGAGAGCAGTACTTC. Translation gives CASSPGQGGEQYF.

The genes are TRBV7-2 and TRBJ2-3; 8 bases match TRBD2. This CDR3 contains 15 residues. CDR1 is SGHTA and CDR2 is FQGNSA in the germline V gene. Trimming cost V 0 bases and J 4 bases; bases outside gene matches: 3. As DNA, the CDR3 is TGTGCCAGCAGCTTAGCCGGGGGGGCCCCAGATACGCAGTATTTT. This codes for CASSLAGGAPDTQYF.

CDR3: CATLTQGQETQYF. Here the CDR3 DNA reads TGTGCCACCCTAACTCAGGGGCAAGAGACCCAGTACTTC. V usage is TRBV28 and J usage is TRBJ2-5, with a tentative D call TRBD1 (6 bases). The CDR3 length is 13 residues. V was cut by 10 bases and J by 2 bases, with 14 bases left in between. The germline gives CDR1 MDHEN, CDR2 SYDVKM.

The table lists this clone with a count of one. The chain joins TRBV7-2 to TRBJ1-1, with a weak D call TRBD1 (5 bases). V was shortened by 7 bases and J by 0 bases, with 12 bases between the two germline ends. Germline-derived CDR1 and CDR2 are SGHTA and FQGNSA. The CDR3 has 14 amino acids. DNA for the CDR3: TGTGCCAGCACCCAGGGAAGGTTGAACACTGAAGCTTTCTTT. Protein product: CASTQGRLNTEAFF.

The J gene is TRBJ1-2, the V gene TRBV6-5; D is unclear. CDR1 and CDR2 (germline): MNHEY, SVGAGI. Trimming removed 5 bases from V and 6 bases from J, with 7 bases in between. This CDR3 region has 11 residues. CDR3 nucleotides: TGTGCCAGCAGTAACCAGGATGGCTACACCTTC. Its translation: CASSNQDGYTF.

The gene calls are TRBV25-1 and TRBJ1-6; possibly TRBD1 for D (6 bases). CDR3 length: 16 residues. CDR1 MGHDK and CDR2 SYGVNS come from the germline V gene. Trimming pared 3 bases from V and 9 bases from J, leaving 18 bases between. For the CDR3, the DNA is TGTGCCAGCAGTGATGGGGGCAGGGAGTTGGGTTCACCCCTCCACTTT. Its translation: CASSDGGRELGSPLHF.

The V call is TRBV7-9, the J call TRBJ2-3; TRBD1 matches at 8 bases. The V segment lost 5 bases and the J segment 4 bases; nucleotides outside the gene matches: 5. This CDR3 contains 14 residues. The germline V gene has CDR1 SEHNR and CDR2 FQNEAQ (reference sequence). The CDR3, as DNA: TGTGCCAGCAGCCGAGGACAGGGACCAGATACGCAGTATTTT. It codes for CASSRGQGPDTQYF.

V gene TRBV7-2 combines with J gene TRBJ1-6; D is unclear. The V end was cut by 1 base, the J end by 10 bases, with 11 bases between. The CDR3 has 14 residues. Germline CDR1 SGHTA, CDR2 FQGNSA. The CDR3 nucleotides read TGTGCCAGCAGCTTAGAAGTGGCCAGGTCACCCCTCCACTTT. This gives the protein CASSLEVARSPLHF.

This clone was observed a single time. V usage is TRBV6-5 and J usage is TRBJ1-2, with TRBD1 as a possible D gene (5 bases). Germline V lookup: CDR1 MNHEY, CDR2 SVGAGI. V dropped 0 bases and J dropped 2 bases, with 13 bases sitting between them. The CDR3 sequence is 16 residues long. The CDR3 region has the DNA TGTGCCAGCAGTTACTCGCGGAGGGGCGCCAACTATGGCTACACCTTC. Translating it yields CASSYSRRGANYGYTF.

The rearrangement uses TRBV29-1 and TRBJ2-7, with D tentatively TRBD2 (5 bases). The CDR3 is 13 residues long. The V gene's germline CDR1 is SQVTM and CDR2 ANQGSEA. V lost 6 bases, J lost 6 bases, and 18 bases lay in between. CDR3 residues: CSVGAGGVFEQYF. The CDR3 bases are TGCAGCGTGGGAGCAGGTGGGGTGTTCGAGCAGTACTTC.

The genes are TRBV18 and TRBJ2-1, with 9 positions matching TRBD1. This CDR3 has 18 amino acids. CDR1 KGHSH and CDR2 LQKENI come from the germline V gene. V shed 2 bases, J shed 0 bases, and the junction held 8 bases outside the gene matches. The CDR3 sequence is CASSPVRQTGGSYNEQFF. The CDR3, as DNA: TGTGCCAGCTCACCAGTCAGGCAGACAGGGGGCTCCTACAATGAGCAGTTCTTC.

This sequence joins TRBV12-3 or TRBV12-4 and TRBJ2-1; D remains ambiguous. With 6 bases removed from V and 9 bases from J, the gap between germline ends came to 9 bases. This CDR3 comprises 11 residues. This chain's CDR3 is CASSVAGEQFF. As DNA, the CDR3 is TGTGCCAGCAGCGTAGCCGGTGAGCAGTTCTTC.

This chain uses TRBV11-2 with TRBJ2-1, with TRBD2 matching 8 bases. This CDR3 has 19 amino acids. CDR1 and CDR2 (germline): SGHAT, FQNNGV. J was trimmed by 9 bases and V by 5 bases; bases with no gene match: 24. CDR3 DNA: TGTGCCAGCAGCCCCGGGTTTAGCGGGATCACAATTACGCCCGGTGAGCAGTTCTTC. It is translated as CASSPGFSGITITPGEQFF.

This clone was found once. The V and J genes are TRBV12-3 or TRBV12-4 and TRBJ2-3; D remains unclear. This CDR3 contains 11 residues. Deletions cut 5 bases from V and 4 bases from J, with 4 bases between. In DNA, the CDR3 is TGTGCCAGCAGTCCTGCAGATACGCAGTATTTT. Translation: CASSPADTQYF.